This paragraph reports one T cell receptor beta chain. No antigen is known for it. These data are taken from a study of CD8 T cells in ankylosing spondylitis. General study results and limits: About 8 highly homologous variants made up a TCR beta motif, and this motif appeared characteristic of ankylosing spondylitis blood.

TCRdb passed the 5' RACE reads through MiXCR, listing each CDR3 protein once. The table shows about 450,000 distinct CDR3 sequences, with approximately 26% occurring only once. Per the germline V gene, CDR1 is MNHEY and CDR2 is SVGAGI. Trimming shortened V by 2 bases and J by 0 bases, and 10 bases separated the two germline ends. The CDR3 loop spans 16 amino acids. The TCR sequence derives from a male donor with ankylosing spondylitis. The gene calls are TRBV6-5 and TRBJ2-2; D is ambiguous. Input material: blood, either unsorted or a sorted T cell fraction (not recorded which). Here the CDR3 reads CASSYAFTPNTGELFF. The CDR3 coding sequence is TGTGCCAGCAGTTACGCGTTCACACCGAACACCGGGGAGCTGTTTTTT.